The 8 T cell receptor beta chains given below trace back to one sample, sequenced in a study of blood T cell repertoires in COVID-19. TCRdb's table, derived via immunoSEQ multiplex PCR, lists solely in-frame clones and lacks some. Among 200,000 to 300,000 clones listed, around 84% were seen once. Source material: peripheral blood. Receptors were obtained from a young woman with acute or convalescent COVID-19.

The V call is TRBV19, the J call TRBJ2-1; 10 bases match TRBD2. The germline gives CDR1 LNHDA, CDR2 SQIVND (reference sequence). Trimming cost V 6 bases and J 5 bases; bases outside gene matches: 10. This CDR3 region has 16 residues. The CDR3, as DNA: TGTGCCAGTAGATTTGGAGGGCTAGCGGGAGACAATGAGCAGTTCTTC. It yields the protein CASRFGGLAGDNEQFF.

The chain recombines TRBV7-3 with TRBJ2-2, with 7 bases fitting TRBD2. CDR1 and CDR2 from the germline V gene are SGHTA and FQGTGA. V trimming: 0 bases; J trimming: 6 bases; junction bases outside the gene matches: 7. The CDR3 runs to 16 residues. This chain's CDR3 is CASSLTGGRRAGELFF. In DNA, the CDR3 is TGTGCCAGCAGCTTAACCGGCGGGAGAAGGGCCGGGGAGCTGTTTTTT.

CDR3 protein: CASSEALVLQGVRFYGYTF. CDR3 in DNA: TGTGCCAGCAGTGAAGCGTTGGTCCTCCAGGGTGTAAGGTTCTATGGCTACACCTTC. J is TRBJ1-2 and V is TRBV2; a weak D match, TRBD1 (5 bases). V was pared by 0 bases and J by 4 bases, with 24 bases between. The CDR3 is 19 amino acids. The V gene's germline CDR1 is SNHLY and CDR2 FYNNEI.

The chain employs TRBV4-3 and TRBJ1-4; D is ambiguous. The CDR3 is 13 amino acids. Germline V CDR1 and CDR2: LGHNA, YSLEER. V gave up 2 bases and J gave up 7 bases, with 8 bases separating them. The CDR3 DNA reads TGCGCCAGCAGCCAACGGGTGGGTGAAAAACTGTTTTTT. Translation gives CASSQRVGEKLFF.

The chain combines TRBV28 with TRBJ1-5; D unresolved. The V and J ends lost 3 bases and 0 bases respectively, with 12 bases between them. Germline values: CDR1 MDHEN, CDR2 SYDVKM. The CDR3 extends over 16 amino acids. The CDR3 here is CASSLVQLRSNQPQHF. In nucleotides, the CDR3 is TGTGCCAGCAGTTTGGTCCAACTACGTAGCAATCAGCCCCAGCATTTT.

The chain is built from TRBV7-6 and TRBJ1-6; possible D gene TRBD1, 6 bases. Between the trimmed V and J ends, which lost 5 bases and 7 bases, there was a span of 15 bases. The germline gives CDR1 SGHVS, CDR2 FNYEAQ. This CDR3 comprises 15 residues. The DNA of the CDR3 is TGTGCCAGCAGCCGTCAAGGACAGAAGAATTCACCCCTCCACTTT. Its translation is CASSRQGQKNSPLHF.

The chain is built from TRBV23-1 and TRBJ1-5, with 8 bases that match TRBD1. TRBV23-1 falls under the ORF class, with uncertain function. This CDR3 region has 18 residues. The junction had 18 bases not matched to a gene; V was cut back by 2 bases and J by 9 bases. CDR3 sequence (DNA): TGCGCCAGCAGTCAAGAGGACAGGGAGGTTTACTATCATGGGCCCCAGCATTTT. This sequence encodes CASSQEDREVYYHGPQHF.

The CDR3 spells CASSVDGRFSEQYF. Written as DNA, the CDR3 is TGTGCCAGCAGCGTAGACGGGAGGTTTTCCGAGCAGTACTTC. The chain recombines TRBV9 with TRBJ2-7, with 7 bases that match TRBD2. V lost 0 bases and J lost 6; bases outside the gene matches: 6. The germline CDR1 and CDR2 sequences are SGDLS and YYNGEE. The CDR3 is 14 residues long.